The sequence of this TCR beta chain was determined in a study of T cell changes during pregnancy in multiple sclerosis. This CDR3 is 12 amino acids long. The junction had 4 bases not matched to a gene; V was cut back by 4 bases and J by 8 bases. Germline V gene data show CDR1 as SGHTS and CDR2 as YDEGEE. Profiling relied on immunoSEQ multiplex PCR, and the TCRdb table lists in-frame clones only, not all of them. The sample consists of some 31,000 clones, around 91% of them appearing once. Sequences were derived from CD8+ T cells from peripheral blood mononuclear cells, sampled in the second trimester of pregnancy. V is TRBV5-8 and J is TRBJ1-1, with 8 bases lining up with TRBD1. The receptor's source is a female donor in good health, enrolled as a control in a pregnancy study. CDR3 DNA sequence: TGTGCCAGCAGCGCATGGACAGGGGAAGCTTTCTTT. Protein product: CASSAWTGEAFF.